A selection of T cell receptor beta chains follows, all from one sample in a study of T cell responses to AZD1222 COVID-19 vaccine. Sequenced by immunoSEQ multiplex PCR; TCRdb stores in-frame clones only, minus some. The sample has 200,000 or so clones; around 88% are singletons. Source: peripheral blood, taken on day 0 of AZD1222 vaccination. Receptors were obtained from an adult in good health. Each CDR3 is given with its conserved first and last residue. The D gene is left open where the match is weak. Rows give clone size only sometimes, using once, few, many, or a class for an expanded clone.

d_call	clone_size	j_call	v_call	cdr3_nt	cdr3_aa
.	.	TRBJ1-2	TRBV7-9	TGTGCCAGCAGCTTCAGGACAGACCCTAACTATGGCTACACCTTC	CASSFRTDPNYGYTF
TRBD2	.	TRBJ2-3	TRBV11-1	TGTGCCAGCAGCTCAATGACTAGCGGGTTCACAGATACGCAGTATTTT	CASSSMTSGFTDTQYF
.	.	TRBJ2-5	TRBV5-4	TGTGCCAGCAGAGGGGGGCAAGAGACCCAGTACTTC	CASRGGQETQYF
.	.	TRBJ1-5	TRBV11-3	TGTGCCAGCAGCCCCAGGGGCAGGGGCCAGGATAGCAATCAGCCCCAGCATTTT	CASSPRGRGQDSNQPQHF
.	.	TRBJ1-5	TRBV19	TGTGCCAGTAGTATAAGTCCTATGCAGCCCCAGCATTTT	CASSISPMQPQHF
.	.	TRBJ1-6	TRBV7-6	TGTGCCAGCAGCCCCAACCCGGCGCCCCTCCGGCATTCACCCCTCCACTTT	CASSPNPAPLRHSPLHF
TRBD1	.	TRBJ2-7	TRBV28	TGTGCCAGCGGCTGGGACAGCTCCTACGAGCAGTACTTC	CASGWDSSYEQYF
.	.	TRBJ2-7	TRBV5-6	TGTGCCAGCAGCATGACAGTAGGCGAGCAGTACTTC	CASSMTVGEQYF
.	.	TRBJ1-3	TRBV5-1	TGCGCCAGCAGTCGCCTTTCCCAGGGCTCTGGAAACACCATATATTTT	CASSRLSQGSGNTIYF
.	.	TRBJ2-7	TRBV2	TGTGCCAGCAGGACCGGGGGATCCTACGAGCAGTACTTC	CASRTGGSYEQYF
.	few	TRBJ1-2	TRBV27	TGTGCCAGCAGTTTATCGTGGTCCGGGATTCAGAACGGCTACACCTTC	CASSLSWSGIQNGYTF
TRBD1	.	TRBJ1-6	TRBV5-1	TGCGCCAGCAGCTCTACCGGGACAGGGGGCCGGAGCTATAATTCACCCCTCCACTTT	CASSSTGTGGRSYNSPLHF
.	.	TRBJ1-1	TRBV7-2	TGTGCCAGCAGCTTAGAGGGACTACTTACCACTGAAGCTTTCTTT	CASSLEGLLTTEAFF
.	.	TRBJ1-5	TRBV24-1	TGTGCCACCGGGGGTCTAGGGCAGCCCCAGCATTTT	CATGGLGQPQHF
.	.	TRBJ1-1	TRBV28	TGTGCCAGCAGCACCCCCCTGGGTCGGGGCACTGAAGCTTTCTTT	CASSTPLGRGTEAFF
TRBD1	.	TRBJ2-7	TRBV6-5	TGTGCCAGCAGTTACTCACCCAGGGGGCACTCCTACGAGCAGTACTTC	CASSYSPRGHSYEQYF
TRBD2	.	TRBJ2-7	TRBV28	TGTGCCAGCAACCGGGGGGGAACCTACGAGCAGTACTTC	CASNRGGTYEQYF
TRBD1	.	TRBJ1-5	TRBV5-6	TGTGCCAGCAGCTCCCGACAGGGGGAGTATAGCAATCAGCCCCAGCATTTT	CASSSRQGEYSNQPQHF
.	few	TRBJ2-7	TRBV28	TGTGCCAGCAGTTTACAGGGGTATCACTACGAGCAGTACTTC	CASSLQGYHYEQYF
.	.	TRBJ1-2	TRBV10-3	TGTGCCATCAGTACAGGGTACTATGGCTACACCTTC	CAISTGYYGYTF
.	.	TRBJ1-1	TRBV27	TGTGCCAGTAGATTCGGGTTGGGGAACACTGAAGCTTTCTTT	CASRFGLGNTEAFF
.	.	TRBJ2-2	TRBV4-3	TGCGCCAGCAGCCAGTCTGTCGGGGAGCTGTTTTTT	CASSQSVGELFF
TRBD1	once	TRBJ1-1	TRBV10-3	TGTGCCATCAGGAGGACAGGGGAAGGTATCACTGAAGCTTTCTTT	CAIRRTGEGITEAFF
.	.	TRBJ2-1	TRBV7-6	TGTGCCAGCAGCTCGGCAAATGAGCAGTTCTTC	CASSSANEQFF
TRBD1	once	TRBJ1-5	TRBV5-6	TGTGCCAGCAGCTTCGGGACAGGGGGCAATCAGCCCCAGCATTTT	CASSFGTGGNQPQHF
.	.	TRBJ2-3	TRBV7-6	TGTGCCAGCAGCTTAGGGCGCGGTGGCACAGATACGCAGTATTTT	CASSLGRGGTDTQYF
.	.	TRBJ1-3	TRBV6-1	TGTGCCAGCAGTGAGCTCCGGGATCCTTTCTCTGGAAACACCATATATTTT	CASSELRDPFSGNTIYF
TRBD2	.	TRBJ2-1	TRBV27	TGTGCCAGTAGCCTAGCGGGGGGGCGTGAGCAGTTCTTC	CASSLAGGREQFF
.	.	TRBJ1-1	TRBV9	TGTGCCAGCAGCGTAGTAGTGGGCACTGAAGCTTTCTTT	CASSVVVGTEAFF
.	.	TRBJ1-1	TRBV25-1	TGTGCCAGCCTTCCCCTGGGGTCGGCCACTGAAGCTTTCTTT	CASLPLGSATEAFF
.	.	TRBJ2-5	TRBV19	TGTGCCAGTAGCGGGGACGTGGAGACCCAGTACTTC	CASSGDVETQYF
.	.	TRBJ2-5	TRBV27	TGTGCCACCAAGCCCAGGACAGATAAAGAGACCCAGTACTTC	CATKPRTDKETQYF
TRBD1	.	TRBJ1-1	TRBV5-6	TGTGCCAGCAGCTTGTGGTGGGCAGGGGGTAGGACTGAAGCTTTCTTT	CASSLWWAGGRTEAFF
TRBD1	once	TRBJ1-1	TRBV6-2/TRBV6-3	TGTGCCAGCAGTTACTCGCGGCTAGGGGACAGGTTCCCAATGAACACTGAAGCTTTCTTT	CASSYSRLGDRFPMNTEAFF
TRBD1	few	TRBJ2-4	TRBV7-9	TGTGCCAGCAGCTCGACAGGGTATTCGGCCAAAAACATTCAGTACTTC	CASSSTGYSAKNIQYF
.	.	TRBJ1-2	TRBV24-1	TGTGCCACCCCCTCCGGCTACACCTTC	CATPSGYTF
.	.	TRBJ2-2	TRBV5-5	TGTGCCAGCAGCTTGGAGGGGGGCCGTTACACCGGGGAGCTGTTTTTT	CASSLEGGRYTGELFF
.	.	TRBJ1-6	TRBV5-1	TGCGCCAGCAGCTTGACCTCATTGAGAGATTCACCCCTCCACTTT	CASSLTSLRDSPLHF
.	.	TRBJ1-3	TRBV5-6	TGTGCCAGCAGCTTTTCGGGCGGCATGAGAGGAAACACCATATATTTT	CASSFSGGMRGNTIYF
.	.	TRBJ2-7	TRBV11-2	TGTGCCAGCAGCTTAGTCGGATACGAGCAGTACTTC	CASSLVGYEQYF
TRBD1	.	TRBJ1-1	TRBV5-1	TGCGCCAGCAGACGGACAGGGGCTTTCACTGAAGCTTTCTTT	CASRRTGAFTEAFF
.	.	TRBJ1-1	TRBV5-6	TGTGCCAGCAGCTTGGCGGTGCGCATTGAAGCTTTCTTT	CASSLAVRIEAFF
TRBD1	once	TRBJ1-4	TRBV6-1	TGTGCCAGCAGTGTCCGGGTGTCCGGGACAGGGCTTGAAAAACTGTTTTTT	CASSVRVSGTGLEKLFF
TRBD2	.	TRBJ2-5	TRBV19	TGTGCCAGTAGTATAGCGCCTAGCGGGGGACAAGAGACCCAGTACTTC	CASSIAPSGGQETQYF
.	few	TRBJ2-5	TRBV6-2/TRBV6-3	TGTGCCAGCAGTTCACTGGACACCGTGGGTCCAAGGGCCCAGTACTTC	CASSSLDTVGPRAQYF
.	.	TRBJ1-1	TRBV4-1	TGCGCCAGCAGCCAAGGAGGGGAGACTGAAGCTTTCTTT	CASSQGGETEAFF
.	few	TRBJ1-6	TRBV12-5	TGTGCTAGTGCCCATAATTCACCCCTCCACTTT	CASAHNSPLHF
.	.	TRBJ1-1	TRBV30	TGTGCCTGGACCTGGGGGACATGGGCACACACTGAAGCTTTCTTT	CAWTWGTWAHTEAFF
.	.	TRBJ2-3	TRBV11-2	TGTGCCAGCAGCCTATCAGATGGCGATACGCAGTATTTT	CASSLSDGDTQYF
.	few	TRBJ1-5	TRBV7-9	TGTGCCAGCAGCTCCAGCGGGCCCGGAGGGCCCAATCAGCCCCAGCATTTT	CASSSSGPGGPNQPQHF